This paragraph covers one T cell receptor beta chain sequence. Unique molecular identifiers were incorporated when the TCRbeta library was constructed. Using its own MiXCR run on the PCR reads, TCRdb lists one record per CDR3 protein. The table shows about 210,000 distinct CDR3 sequences, with around a sixth occurring only once. The data stem from a study of T-cell reconstitution after alpha-beta-depleted transplantation in children. The CDR3 covers 16 residues. The germline CDR1 and CDR2 sequences are MGHRA and YSYEKL. With 0 bases clipped from V and 2 bases from J, the junction kept 3 bases outside the gene matches.

The specimen was PBMCs, mostly from graft donor cells, collected 360 days after TCRalphabeta/CD19-depleted stem cell transplant. This chain links TRBV4-1 with TRBJ2-7, with 11 bases aligning to TRBD2. This sequence was found in a male patient under 10 years old who had a stem cell transplant for acute lymphoblastic leukemia, so the T cells may come from the graft donor. The CDR3 loop reads CASSQDTSGGTYEQYF. The CDR3 coding sequence is TGCGCCAGCAGCCAAGACACTAGCGGGGGCACCTACGAGCAGTACTTC.